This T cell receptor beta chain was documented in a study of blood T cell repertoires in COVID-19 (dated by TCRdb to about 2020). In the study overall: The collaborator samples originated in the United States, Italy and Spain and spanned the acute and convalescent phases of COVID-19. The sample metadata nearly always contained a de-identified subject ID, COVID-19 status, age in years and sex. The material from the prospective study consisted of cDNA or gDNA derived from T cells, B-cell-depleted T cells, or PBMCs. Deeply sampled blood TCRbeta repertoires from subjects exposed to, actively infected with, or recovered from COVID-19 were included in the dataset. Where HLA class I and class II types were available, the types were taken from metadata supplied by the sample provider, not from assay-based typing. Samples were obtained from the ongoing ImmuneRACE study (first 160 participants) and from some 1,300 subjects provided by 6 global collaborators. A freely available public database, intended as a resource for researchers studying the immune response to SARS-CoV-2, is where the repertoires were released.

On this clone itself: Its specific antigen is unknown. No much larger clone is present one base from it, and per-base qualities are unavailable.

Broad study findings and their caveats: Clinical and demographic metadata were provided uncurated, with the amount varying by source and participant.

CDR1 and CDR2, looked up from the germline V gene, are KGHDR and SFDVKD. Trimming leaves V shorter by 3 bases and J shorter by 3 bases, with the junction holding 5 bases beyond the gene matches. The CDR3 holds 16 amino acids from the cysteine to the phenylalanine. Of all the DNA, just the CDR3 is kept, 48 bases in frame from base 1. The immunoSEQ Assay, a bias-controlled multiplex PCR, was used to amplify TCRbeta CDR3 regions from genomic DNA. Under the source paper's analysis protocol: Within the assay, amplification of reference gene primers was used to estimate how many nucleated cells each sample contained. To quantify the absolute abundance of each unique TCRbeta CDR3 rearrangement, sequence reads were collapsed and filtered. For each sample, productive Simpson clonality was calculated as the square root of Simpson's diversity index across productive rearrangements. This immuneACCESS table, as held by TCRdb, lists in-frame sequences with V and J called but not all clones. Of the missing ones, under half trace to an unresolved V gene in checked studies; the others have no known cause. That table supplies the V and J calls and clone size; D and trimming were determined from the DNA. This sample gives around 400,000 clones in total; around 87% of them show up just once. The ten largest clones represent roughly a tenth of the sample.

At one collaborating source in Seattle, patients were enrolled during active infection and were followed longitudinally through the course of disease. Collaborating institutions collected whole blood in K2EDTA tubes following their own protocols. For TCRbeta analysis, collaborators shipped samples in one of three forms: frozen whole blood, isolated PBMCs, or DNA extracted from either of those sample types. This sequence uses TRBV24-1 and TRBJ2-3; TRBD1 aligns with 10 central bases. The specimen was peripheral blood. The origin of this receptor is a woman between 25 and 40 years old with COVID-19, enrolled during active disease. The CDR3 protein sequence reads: CATSDPGTGETDTQYF. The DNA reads TGTGCCACCAGTGATCCCGGGACAGGGGAAACAGATACGCAGTATTTT.